The sample holds many counts of the clone carrying this T cell receptor (beta chain). What it binds is not known. This sample was included in a study of identical twins. Whole-study results and caveats: Rather than following the same donors, the conclusions depended on cross-sectional statistical analysis. Researchers reported weaker excess twin sharing in beta out-of-frame sequences.

CDR1 is SEHNR, CDR2 FQNEAQ, per germline (reference sequence). The CDR3 totals 15 residues. The V and J ends lost 0 bases and 5 bases respectively, with 10 bases between them. Each CDR3 protein is one row after TCRdb ran MiXCR on the 5' RACE reads. The table includes some 300,000 distinct CDR3 sequences, more than 9% detected once. This sample was shared with a second study, whose subject was yellow fever vaccine responses in identical twins.

This chain connects TRBV7-9 to TRBJ1-4, with no clear D. The sample was CD8+ T cells sorted from blood. This sequence originates from a woman aged 18-35 years in good health. DNA of the CDR3: TGTGCCAGCAGCTTAGCCTCCGAGGAGAATGAAAAACTGTTTTTT. Translation: CASSLASEENEKLFF.